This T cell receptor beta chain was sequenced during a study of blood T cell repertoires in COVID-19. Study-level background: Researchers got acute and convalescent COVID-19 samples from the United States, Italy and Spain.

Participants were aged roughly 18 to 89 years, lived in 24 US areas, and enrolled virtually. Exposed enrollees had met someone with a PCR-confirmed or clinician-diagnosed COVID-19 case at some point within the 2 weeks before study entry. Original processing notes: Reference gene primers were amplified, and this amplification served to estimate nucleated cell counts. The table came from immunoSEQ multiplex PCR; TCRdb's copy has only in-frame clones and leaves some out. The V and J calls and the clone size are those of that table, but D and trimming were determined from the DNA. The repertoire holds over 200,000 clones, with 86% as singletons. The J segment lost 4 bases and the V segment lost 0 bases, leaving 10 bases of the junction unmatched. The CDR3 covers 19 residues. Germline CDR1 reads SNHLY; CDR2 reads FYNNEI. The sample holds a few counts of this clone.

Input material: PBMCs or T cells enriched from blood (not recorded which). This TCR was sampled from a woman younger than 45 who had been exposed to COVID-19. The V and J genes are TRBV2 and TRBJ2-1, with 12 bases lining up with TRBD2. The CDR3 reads CASSEALGSGLAGYNEQFF. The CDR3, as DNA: TGTGCCAGCAGTGAAGCGTTAGGGAGCGGACTAGCGGGGTACAATGAGCAGTTCTTC.